This T cell receptor beta chain is drawn from a study of blood T cells in healthy people across ages. Findings of the study overall: Per million T cells, TCR beta diversity dropped roughly linearly as age increased. Any conclusive comparison of naive versus antigen-experienced cells was prevented by using unsorted PBMCs.

Drawn from each donor were around 9.1 milliliters of peripheral blood. Comments on this clonotype: No antigen is known for it.

Primed by a sample-barcoded 5' primer and a J-beta primer mix, a second PCR proceeded for 7 to 11 cycles. Tags on each cDNA molecule came from a template-switch adaptor with 12 random nucleotides. TCRdb recomputed calls from the 5' RACE reads with MiXCR, one row per CDR3 protein. The sample has about 730,000 distinct CDR3 sequences, roughly two fifths seen once. The CDR3 runs to 16 residues. The ends were cut back, 4 bases at V and 4 bases at J, with 17 bases in the middle. The germline V gene encodes CDR1 LGHDT and CDR2 YNNKEL (reference sequence). The chain carries TRBV3-1 and TRBJ2-1, with D perhaps TRBD1 (5 bases). The source material was blood. The sequence derives from a woman aged 55-70 years in good health. CDR3 in amino acids: CASSLPGRVKYNEQFF. DNA of the CDR3: TGTGCCAGCAGCCTCCCCGGCAGGGTTAAGTACAATGAGCAGTTCTTC.